Listed below are T cell receptor beta chains from one sample, sequenced in a study of cytomegalovirus exposure and HLA in healthy donors. Libraries were prepared by immunoSEQ multiplex PCR; TCRdb keeps only in-frame clonotypes and omits some of them. The table shows 55,000 to 75,000 clones, with approximately 96% occurring only once. Material for sequencing was PBMCs. The receptors were sampled from a man younger than 35 in good health and CMV-seropositive. Both conserved end residues are part of each CDR3. The D gene is left open where the match is weak.

d_gene | v_gene | CDR3aa
TRBD1 | TRBV6-4 | CASTSCQGVWEQYF
TRBD2 | TRBV9 | CASSAPPGVAGVHSEQFF
- | TRBV30 | CAWSVTDYPKDF
TRBD2 | TRBV29-1 | CSAPTSGGPYNEQFF
TRBD2 | TRBV5-8 | CASQTSGGSNTGELFF
TRBD2 | TRBV4-1 | CASSQEVSGTSYEQYF
TRBD2 | TRBV29-1 | CSVEVRGVEASGGAIVF
TRBD2 | TRBV15 | CATSSGGDPSLHEQFF
- | TRBV27 | CASSLAGFQNIQYF
- | TRBV11-3 | CASSLGQNTEAFF
- | TRBV2 | CASSVGHSNSNQPQHF
TRBD2 | TRBV6-5 | CASRATSGSTDTQYF
- | TRBV27 | CASSSGLPDEQYF
TRBD2 | TRBV7-8 | CASSPREALAYNEQFF
- | TRBV19 | CATQQGRNTGELFF
- | TRBV11-2 | CASSLSGGHTGELFF
TRBD2 | TRBV27 | CASSLASGNEQFF
- | TRBV11-2 | CASSPAGVGAGTDTQYF
TRBD2 | TRBV11-2 | CASSLILAGAYTDTQYF
- | TRBV9 | CASSEGARDTGELFF
- | TRBV6-6 | CASSYSVGSRHTF
TRBD2 | TRBV9 | CASSVGGLASEQFF
- | TRBV28 | CASSQGLGEGYTF
- | TRBV7-9 | CASSLSDEQFF
- | TRBV7-6 | CASSLGGANTGELFF
- | TRBV7-2 | CASSLVGQPGYNEQFF
TRBD1 | TRBV28 | CASSLGTGLTDTQYF